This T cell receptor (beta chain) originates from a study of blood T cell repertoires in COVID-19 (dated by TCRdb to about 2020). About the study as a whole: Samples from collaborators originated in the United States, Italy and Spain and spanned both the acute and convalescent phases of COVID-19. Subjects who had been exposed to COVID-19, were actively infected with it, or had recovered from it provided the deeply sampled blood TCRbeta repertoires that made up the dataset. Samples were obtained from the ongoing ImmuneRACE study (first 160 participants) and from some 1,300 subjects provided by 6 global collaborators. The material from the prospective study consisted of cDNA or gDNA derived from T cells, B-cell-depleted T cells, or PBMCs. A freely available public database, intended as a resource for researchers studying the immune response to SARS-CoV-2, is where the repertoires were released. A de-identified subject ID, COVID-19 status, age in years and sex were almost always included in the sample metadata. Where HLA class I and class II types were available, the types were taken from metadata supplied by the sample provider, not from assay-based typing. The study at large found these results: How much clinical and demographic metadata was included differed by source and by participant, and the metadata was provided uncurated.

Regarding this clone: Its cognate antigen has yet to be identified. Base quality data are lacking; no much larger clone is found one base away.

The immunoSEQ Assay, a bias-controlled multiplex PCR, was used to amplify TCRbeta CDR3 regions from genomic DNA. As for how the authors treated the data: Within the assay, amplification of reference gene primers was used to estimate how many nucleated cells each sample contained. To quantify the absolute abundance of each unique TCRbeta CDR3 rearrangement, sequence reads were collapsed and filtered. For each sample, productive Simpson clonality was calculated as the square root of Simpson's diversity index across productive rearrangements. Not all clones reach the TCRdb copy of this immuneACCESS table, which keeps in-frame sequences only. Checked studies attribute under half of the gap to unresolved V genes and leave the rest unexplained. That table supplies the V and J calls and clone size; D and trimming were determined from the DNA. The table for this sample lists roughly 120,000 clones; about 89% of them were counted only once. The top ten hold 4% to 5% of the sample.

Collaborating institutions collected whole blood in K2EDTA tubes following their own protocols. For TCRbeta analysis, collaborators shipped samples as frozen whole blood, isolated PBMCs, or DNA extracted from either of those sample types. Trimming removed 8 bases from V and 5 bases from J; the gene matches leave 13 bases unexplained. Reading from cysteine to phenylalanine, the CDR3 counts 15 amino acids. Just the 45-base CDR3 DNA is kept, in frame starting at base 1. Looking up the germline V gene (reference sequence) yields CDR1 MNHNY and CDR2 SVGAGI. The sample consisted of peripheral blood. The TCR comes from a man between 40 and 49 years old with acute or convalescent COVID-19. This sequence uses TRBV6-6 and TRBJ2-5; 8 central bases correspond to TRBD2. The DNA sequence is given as TGTGCCAGCCAAAGTCGGGAGGGGGGGGTGGAGACCCAGTACTTC. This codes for CASQSREGGVETQYF.